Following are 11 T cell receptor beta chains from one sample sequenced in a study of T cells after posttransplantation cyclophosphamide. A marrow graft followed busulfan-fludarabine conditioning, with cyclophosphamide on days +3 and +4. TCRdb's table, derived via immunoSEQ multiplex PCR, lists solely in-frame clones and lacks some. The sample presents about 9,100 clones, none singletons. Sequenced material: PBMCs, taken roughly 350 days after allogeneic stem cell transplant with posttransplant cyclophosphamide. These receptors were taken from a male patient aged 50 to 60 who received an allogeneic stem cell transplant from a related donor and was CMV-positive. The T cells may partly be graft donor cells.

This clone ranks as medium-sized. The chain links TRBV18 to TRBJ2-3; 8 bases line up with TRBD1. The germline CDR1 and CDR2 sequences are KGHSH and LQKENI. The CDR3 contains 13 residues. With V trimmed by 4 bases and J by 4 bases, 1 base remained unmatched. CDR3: CASSRTGPDTQYF. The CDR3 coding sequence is TGTGCCAGCTCACGGACAGGGCCAGATACGCAGTATTTT.

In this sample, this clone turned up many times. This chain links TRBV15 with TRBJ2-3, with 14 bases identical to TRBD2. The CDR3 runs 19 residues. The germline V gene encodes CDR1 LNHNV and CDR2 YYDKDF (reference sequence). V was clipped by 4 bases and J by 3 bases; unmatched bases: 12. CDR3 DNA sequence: TGTGCCACCAGCACCCGACTAGCGGGGGGGCGAGTAAGAACAGATACGCAGTATTTT. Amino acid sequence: CATSTRLAGGRVRTDTQYF.

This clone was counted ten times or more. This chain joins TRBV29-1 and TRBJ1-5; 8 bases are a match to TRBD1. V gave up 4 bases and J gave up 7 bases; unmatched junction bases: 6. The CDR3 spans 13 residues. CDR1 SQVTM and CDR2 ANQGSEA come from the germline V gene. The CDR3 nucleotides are TGCAGCGTTGCGGGACAGGAATCGCAGCCCCAGCATTTT. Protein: CSVAGQESQPQHF.

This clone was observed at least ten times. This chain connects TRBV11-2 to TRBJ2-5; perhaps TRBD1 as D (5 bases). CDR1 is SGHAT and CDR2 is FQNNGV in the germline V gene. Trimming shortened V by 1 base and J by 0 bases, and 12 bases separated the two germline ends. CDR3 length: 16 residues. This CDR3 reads CASSLGGWGNQETQYF. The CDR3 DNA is TGTGCCAGCAGCTTAGGGGGTTGGGGCAACCAAGAGACCCAGTACTTC.

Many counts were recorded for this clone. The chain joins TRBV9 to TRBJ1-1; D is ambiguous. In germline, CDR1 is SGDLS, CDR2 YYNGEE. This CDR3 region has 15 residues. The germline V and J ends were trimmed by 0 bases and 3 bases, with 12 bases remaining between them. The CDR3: CASSVGSHSDTEAFF. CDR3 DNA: TGTGCCAGCAGCGTAGGAAGCCATTCGGACACTGAAGCTTTCTTT.

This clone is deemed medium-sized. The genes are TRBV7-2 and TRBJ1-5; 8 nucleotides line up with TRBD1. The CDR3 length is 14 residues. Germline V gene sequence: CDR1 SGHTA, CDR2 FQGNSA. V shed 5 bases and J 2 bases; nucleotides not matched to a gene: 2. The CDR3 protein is CASSQDRGNQPQHF. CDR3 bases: TGTGCCAGCAGCCAGGACAGGGGCAATCAGCCCCAGCATTTT.

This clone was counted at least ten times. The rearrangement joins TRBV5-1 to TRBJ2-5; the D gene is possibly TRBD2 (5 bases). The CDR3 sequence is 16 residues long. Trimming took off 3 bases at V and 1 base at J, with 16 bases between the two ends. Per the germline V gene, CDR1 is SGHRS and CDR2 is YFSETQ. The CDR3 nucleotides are TGCGCCAGCAGCTCCCTGGCCGCGGGCTTCCAAGAGACCCAGTACTTC. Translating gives CASSSLAAGFQETQYF. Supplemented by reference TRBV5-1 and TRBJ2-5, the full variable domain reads KAGVTQTPRYLIKTRGQQVTLSCSPISGHRSVSWYQQTPGQGLQFLFEYFSETQRNKGNFPGRFSGRQFSNSRSEMNVSTLELGDSALYLCASSSLAAGFQETQYFGPGTRLLVL.

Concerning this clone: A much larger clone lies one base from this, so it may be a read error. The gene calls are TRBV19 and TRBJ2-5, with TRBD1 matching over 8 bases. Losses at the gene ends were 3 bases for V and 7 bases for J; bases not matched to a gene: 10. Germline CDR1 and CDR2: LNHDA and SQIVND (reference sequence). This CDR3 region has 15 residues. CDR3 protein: CASSMGDRGWWTQYF. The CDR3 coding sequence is TGTGCCAGTAGTATGGGAGACAGGGGTTGGTGGACCCAGTACTTC.

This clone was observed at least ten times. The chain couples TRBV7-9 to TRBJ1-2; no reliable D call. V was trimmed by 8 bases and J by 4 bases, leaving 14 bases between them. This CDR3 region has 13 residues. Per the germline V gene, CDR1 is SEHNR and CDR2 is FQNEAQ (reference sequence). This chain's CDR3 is CASAPHTPYGYTF. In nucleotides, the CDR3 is TGTGCCAGCGCACCACACACGCCCTATGGCTACACCTTC.

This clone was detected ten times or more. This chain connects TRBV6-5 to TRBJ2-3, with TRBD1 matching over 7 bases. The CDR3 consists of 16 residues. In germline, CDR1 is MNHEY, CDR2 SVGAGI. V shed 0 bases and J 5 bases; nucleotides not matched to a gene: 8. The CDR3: CASSYSGGQLLDTQYF. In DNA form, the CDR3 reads TGTGCCAGCAGTTACTCTGGGGGACAGCTTTTAGATACGCAGTATTTT.

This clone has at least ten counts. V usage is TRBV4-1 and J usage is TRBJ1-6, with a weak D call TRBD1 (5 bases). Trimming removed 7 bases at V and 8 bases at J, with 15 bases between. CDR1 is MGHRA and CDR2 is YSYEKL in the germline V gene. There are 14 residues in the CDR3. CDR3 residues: CASKGLLRDSPLHF. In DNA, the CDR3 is TGCGCCAGCAAGGGACTTCTGAGGGATTCACCCCTCCACTTT.